The 4 T cell receptor beta chains presented below share a single source sample, sequenced in a study of cytomegalovirus exposure and HLA in healthy donors. The primer mix had 60 Vbeta and 13 Jbeta primers. The assay was immunoSEQ multiplex PCR, and TCRdb's table has in-frame clones only and misses some. The sample contains about 120,000 clones, approximately 80% of which appear only once. Sequenced input: PBMCs. The receptors originated from a woman under 30 in good health and CMV-seropositive.

As to this clone: As the CDR3 is not closed by the conserved phenylalanine or tryptophan, this likely results from a read error. J is TRBJ1-2 and V is TRBV6-6, with D possibly matching TRBD1 (5 bases). CDR3 length equals 14 residues. The V end was cut by 8 bases, the J end by 4 bases, with 17 bases between. Germline-derived CDR1 and CDR2 are MNHNY and SVGAGI (reference sequence). Here the CDR3 DNA reads TGTGCCAGCGGGGGGGGAGGGGCCGGCTATGGCTACACCCTC. This translates into CASGGGGAGYGYTL.

J is TRBJ2-7 and V is TRBV5-1, with 10 bases aligning to TRBD2. Germline-derived CDR1 and CDR2 are SGHRS and YFSETQ. The CDR3 totals 16 residues. The ends lost 4 bases at V and 0 bases at J; junction bases unmatched: 7. CDR3 residues: CASSPGLADVSYEQYF. CDR3 coding DNA: TGCGCCAGCAGCCCCGGACTAGCGGATGTCTCCTACGAGCAGTACTTC.

The table lists this clone with a count of one. CDR3 region: CASSIGARGWSYNEQFF. The CDR3 DNA is TGTGCCAGTAGTATAGGAGCGCGGGGCTGGTCCTACAATGAGCAGTTCTTC. This chain joins TRBV19 and TRBJ2-1; D is possibly TRBD2 (6 bases). The germline V gene has CDR1 LNHDA and CDR2 SQIVND (reference sequence). The CDR3 extends over 17 amino acids. V gave up 1 base and J gave up 1 base, with 14 bases separating them.

J is TRBJ1-5 and V is TRBV4-1; TRBD1 agrees at 9 bases. The CDR3 runs 14 residues. The J segment lost 6 bases and the V segment lost 4 bases, leaving 4 bases of the junction unmatched. Germline CDR1 is MGHRA and CDR2 is YSYEKL. The CDR3 spells CASSPDRGVQPQHF. The CDR3 region has the DNA TGCGCCAGCAGCCCGGACAGGGGAGTTCAGCCCCAGCATTTT.